This T cell receptor beta chain stems from a study of blood T cell repertoires in COVID-19. About the study: The United States, Italy and Spain supplied acute and convalescent COVID-19 samples. PBMCs, B-cell-depleted T cells, or T cells provided the cDNA or gDNA that made up the material.

The protocol was immunoSEQ multiplex PCR, while the TCRdb copy is restricted to in-frame clones and leaves out a portion. The table has around 370,000 clones, around nine tenths seen once. Cohorts were based on clinical histories the participants reported. Symptom resolution, clearance, or two negative PCRs marked donors in Cohort 3 as recovered. Germline values: CDR1 MGHRA, CDR2 YSYEKL. V was pared by 1 base and J by 1 base, with 5 bases of the junction left unmatched. CDR3 length: 16 residues. This TCR was recovered from a young woman who had recovered from COVID-19. The V gene is TRBV4-1, the J gene TRBJ1-1; 8 bases match TRBD1. Sequenced input: PBMCs or T cells enriched from blood (not recorded which). The CDR3 nucleotides are TGCGCCAGCAGCCAAGTTCGGACAGGGAGGAACACTGAAGCTTTCTTT. Amino acids: CASSQVRTGRNTEAFF.